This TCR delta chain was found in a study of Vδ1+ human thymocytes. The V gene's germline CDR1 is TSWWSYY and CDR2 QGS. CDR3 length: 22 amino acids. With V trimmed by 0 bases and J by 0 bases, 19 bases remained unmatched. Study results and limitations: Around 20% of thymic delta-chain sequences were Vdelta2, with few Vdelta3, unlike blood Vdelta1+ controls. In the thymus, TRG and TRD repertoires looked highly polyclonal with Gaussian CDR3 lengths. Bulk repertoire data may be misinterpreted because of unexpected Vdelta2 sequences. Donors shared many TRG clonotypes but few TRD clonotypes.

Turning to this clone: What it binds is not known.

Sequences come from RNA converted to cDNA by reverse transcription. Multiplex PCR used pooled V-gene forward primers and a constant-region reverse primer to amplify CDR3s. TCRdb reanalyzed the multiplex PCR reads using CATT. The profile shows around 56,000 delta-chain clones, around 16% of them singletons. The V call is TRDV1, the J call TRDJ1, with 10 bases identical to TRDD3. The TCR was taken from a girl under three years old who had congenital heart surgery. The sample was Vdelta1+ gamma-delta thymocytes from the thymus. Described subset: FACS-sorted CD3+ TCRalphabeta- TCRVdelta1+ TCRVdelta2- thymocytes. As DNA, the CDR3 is TGTGCTCTTGGGGAACTAATCCTTTGCCATAAACTGGGGGATCCCTACACCGATAAACTCATCTTT. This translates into CALGELILCHKLGDPYTDKLIF.